The 24 T cell receptor beta chains listed next were all sequenced from one sample in a study of cytomegalovirus exposure and HLA in healthy donors. Both 60 Vbeta primers and 13 Jbeta primers went into the PCR. Generated by immunoSEQ multiplex PCR, the TCRdb table keeps only in-frame clones and is missing some. This table holds approximately 130,000 clones, roughly 80% found once. Sequencing input: PBMCs. The source is a boy aged 5-17 years in good health and CMV-seronegative.

Only a few counts were recorded for this clone. V usage is TRBV5-1 and J usage is TRBJ2-3, with D possibly being TRBD2 (6 bases). Germline CDR1 reads SGHRS; CDR2 reads YFSETQ. V gave up 0 bases and J gave up 1 base, with 9 bases separating them. The CDR3 length is 15 residues. The CDR3 sequence: CASSLGEAGTDTQYF. The CDR3, as DNA: TGCGCCAGCAGCTTGGGGGAGGCCGGCACAGATACGCAGTATTTT.

The chain recombines TRBV19 with TRBJ2-1; weak D call: TRBD2 (6 bases). V lost 6 bases and J 8 bases, leaving 26 bases between the germline ends. Germline CDR1 and CDR2: LNHDA and SQIVND (reference sequence). The CDR3 is 17 amino acids. CDR3 sequence reads: CASSLGLSARARDEQFF. CDR3 bases: TGTGCCAGTAGCCTTGGACTAAGTGCACGGGCACGGGATGAGCAGTTCTTC.

The V gene is TRBV5-1, the J gene TRBJ2-5; TRBD1 matches 12 bases. The junction had 4 bases not matched to a gene; V was cut back by 0 bases and J by 4 bases. The germline CDR1 and CDR2 sequences are SGHRS and YFSETQ. This CDR3 is 16 amino acids long. The CDR3 reads CASSLGGTGGAETQYF. The CDR3 DNA is TGCGCCAGCAGCTTGGGGGGGACAGGGGGCGCAGAGACCCAGTACTTC. The entire variable domain, with the rest obtained from reference TRBV5-1 and TRBJ2-5, is as follows: KAGVTQTPRYLIKTRGQQVTLSCSPISGHRSVSWYQQTPGQGLQFLFEYFSETQRNKGNFPGRFSGRQFSNSRSEMNVSTLELGDSALYLCASSLGGTGGAETQYFGPGTRLLVL.

This clone was detected only a few times. The chain employs TRBV29-1 and TRBJ2-7; the match to TRBD1 covers 10 bases. Germline CDR1 and CDR2: SQVTM and ANQGSEA. This CDR3 contains 13 residues. The V gene end was trimmed by 6 bases and the J gene end by 3 bases; junction bases not matched to a gene: 5. CDR3 bases: TGCAGCGTCCAACGGGACAGGGGCTACGAGCAGTACTTC. Translated: CSVQRDRGYEQYF.

The V and J genes are TRBV11-3 and TRBJ2-1; 14 nucleotides line up with TRBD2. V was clipped by 5 bases and J by 7 bases; unmatched bases: 4. CDR3 size: 15 residues. Germline loops: CDR1 SGHNT, CDR2 YENEEA. As DNA, the CDR3 is TGTGCCAGCAGCCACGGGACTAGCGGGAGTAATGAGCAGTTCTTC. Translation: CASSHGTSGSNEQFF.

This chain uses TRBV6-5 with TRBJ1-1, with D unclear. The length of the CDR3 is 15 residues. V dropped 3 bases and J dropped 0 bases, with 11 bases sitting between them. CDR1 is MNHEY, CDR2 SVGAGI, per germline. The CDR3 region has the DNA TGTGCCAGCAGTTATATAAGCGTCATGAACACTGAAGCTTTCTTT. The encoded protein is CASSYISVMNTEAFF.

The chain recombines TRBV6-5 with TRBJ2-7; 8 bases agree with TRBD1. The CDR3 runs to 15 residues. With 6 bases clipped from V and 3 bases from J, the junction kept 10 bases outside the gene matches. Germline loops: CDR1 MNHEY, CDR2 SVGAGI. The CDR3 loop is CASSPGDRTDYEQYF. The DNA for the CDR3 is TGTGCCAGCAGCCCAGGGGACAGGACGGACTACGAGCAGTACTTC.

The chain employs TRBV18 and TRBJ2-3; 7 nucleotides match TRBD2. This CDR3 has 15 amino acids. V lost 2 bases to trimming and J lost 5 bases; unmatched junction nucleotides: 7. Looked up from germline, CDR1 is KGHSH and CDR2 is LQKENI. CDR3 loop: CASSPWRESLDTQYF. CDR3 bases: TGTGCCAGCTCACCATGGCGGGAGAGTCTAGATACGCAGTATTTT.

The V gene is TRBV6-6, the J gene TRBJ2-2; 7 bases agree with TRBD1. J gave up 0 bases and V 6 bases, and 7 bases lay outside the gene matches. The CDR3 spans 16 residues. Germline values: CDR1 MNHNY, CDR2 SVGAGI (reference sequence). CDR3 residues: CASRTDRAANTGELFF. The CDR3 nucleotides read TGTGCCAGCAGGACAGACAGGGCGGCGAACACCGGGGAGCTGTTTTTT.

The chain links TRBV4-2 to TRBJ2-2; 7 bases agree with TRBD2. CDR3 length: 17 residues. Germline-derived CDR1 and CDR2 are LGHNA and YNFKEQ. After removal of 0 bases from V and 6 bases from J, the junction contained 10 bases not matched to a gene. This CDR3 is CASSQDSSRERAGELFF. Here the CDR3 DNA reads TGTGCCAGCAGCCAAGATAGCTCGCGGGAGAGGGCCGGGGAGCTGTTTTTT.

This chain joins TRBV2 and TRBJ1-1; possibly TRBD1 for D (5 bases). This CDR3 spans 13 amino acids. Germline V lookup: CDR1 SNHLY, CDR2 FYNNEI. V lost 3 bases and J lost 4, with 9 bases in between. CDR3 nucleotide sequence: TGTGCCAGCAGTGAGACAGTGGGCACTGAAGCTTTCTTT. Protein: CASSETVGTEAFF. The full variable domain, with the rest looked up from reference TRBV2 and TRBJ1-1, is EPEVTQTPSHQVTQMGQEVILRCVPISNHLYFYWYRQILGQKVEFLVSFYNNEISEKSEIFDDQFSVERPDGSNFTLKIRSTKLEDSAMYFCASSETVGTEAFFGQGTRLTVV.

The chain carries TRBV19 and TRBJ1-5; 8 bases fit TRBD1. Germline V gene sequence: CDR1 LNHDA, CDR2 SQIVND (reference sequence). This CDR3 comprises 15 residues. With 7 bases clipped from V and 2 bases from J, the junction kept 7 bases outside the gene matches. CDR3 loop: CASTDDRGGNQPQHF. The CDR3 nucleotides read TGTGCCAGTACCGACGACAGGGGTGGCAATCAGCCCCAGCATTTT.

The chain links TRBV27 to TRBJ1-3; 7 bases align to TRBD1. The CDR3 consists of 12 residues. Germline trimming cut 4 bases from V and 9 bases from J; bases unmatched to any gene: 3. The V gene's germline CDR1 is MNHEY and CDR2 SMNVEV (reference sequence). The CDR3 spells CASSSAGGTIYF. The CDR3, as DNA: TGTGCCAGCAGTTCGGCAGGGGGCACCATATATTTT.

The V gene is TRBV12-5, the J gene TRBJ2-7; possibly TRBD2 for D (6 bases). The CDR3 spans 13 residues. Trimming cost V 1 base and J 5 bases, with 9 bases left between them. The V gene's germline CDR1 is LGHNT and CDR2 FRNRAP. CDR3: CASGLAAGNEQYF. In nucleotides, the CDR3 is TGTGCTAGTGGTTTGGCGGCGGGGAACGAGCAGTACTTC.

Comment on this clone: The sample carries other DNA sequences with the same CDR3. The rearrangement links TRBV30 to TRBJ2-1; no firm D call. The CDR3 is 12 amino acids. CDR1 and CDR2 (germline): GTSNPN, SVGIG (reference sequence). V lost 1 base and J lost 7, with 8 bases in between. CDR3 sequence (DNA): TGTGCCTGGAGTGCCCTCGGGAATGAGCAGTTCTTC. Translation gives CAWSALGNEQFF.

The rearrangement uses TRBV4-1 and TRBJ2-7; 7 bases are a match to TRBD1. CDR1 and CDR2 from the germline V gene are MGHRA and YSYEKL. J lost 2 bases, V lost 5 bases, and 3 bases had no gene match. This CDR3 has 13 residues. The CDR3 coding sequence is TGCGCCAGCAGCTGGGACAGAGCCTACGAGCAGTACTTC. It is translated as CASSWDRAYEQYF.

The CDR3 is CASSSRGRTDTQYF. For the CDR3, the DNA is TGTGCCAGCAGCTCCCGTGGGAGGACGGATACGCAGTATTTT. The V call is TRBV5-4, the J call TRBJ2-3; a weak D match, TRBD2 (6 bases). Trimming cost V 3 bases and J 6 bases, with 14 bases left between them. This CDR3 is 14 amino acids long. Looked up from germline, CDR1 is SGHNT and CDR2 is YYREEE (reference sequence).

The chain joins TRBV7-9 to TRBJ2-5; D gene unclear. Germline V gene data show CDR1 as SEHNR and CDR2 as FQNEAQ (reference sequence). V lost 7 bases and J lost 1, with 10 bases in between. The CDR3 is 13 amino acids. The CDR3 here is CASTGTSQETQYF. For the CDR3, the DNA is TGTGCCAGCACGGGTACCTCCCAAGAGACCCAGTACTTC. Full variable domain (remainder filled in from reference TRBV7-9 and TRBJ2-5): DTGVSQNPRHKITKRGQNVTFRCDPISEHNRLYWYRQTLGQGPEFLTYFQNEAQLEKSRLLSDRFSAERPKGSFSTLEIQRTEQGDSAMYLCASTGTSQETQYFGPGTRLLVL.

The chain uses TRBV30 and TRBJ2-5; 10 bases map to TRBD2. CDR1 GTSNPN and CDR2 SVGIG come from the germline V gene (reference sequence). The CDR3 is made up of 16 amino acids. The V gene end was trimmed by 2 bases and the J gene end by 1 base; junction bases not matched to a gene: 7. The CDR3 coding sequence is TGTGCCTGGAGTCCCCGACTAGCGGGCGTCCAAGAGACCCAGTACTTC. Encoded protein: CAWSPRLAGVQETQYF.

The V gene is TRBV6-1, the J gene TRBJ1-2; 8 bases are a match to TRBD1. The germline V gene encodes CDR1 MNHNS and CDR2 SASEGT. Unmatched junction bases numbered 2, after V lost 6 bases and J lost 5 bases. The CDR3 totals 12 residues. In nucleotides, the CDR3 is TGTGCCAGCAGGACAGGGGAATATGGCTACACCTTC. This encodes CASRTGEYGYTF.

The genes are TRBV2 and TRBJ1-2; 7 nucleotides align to TRBD1. Germline CDR1 SNHLY, CDR2 FYNNEI. The ends lost 8 bases at V and 3 bases at J; junction bases unmatched: 6. CDR3 length: 13 amino acids. CDR3 nucleotides: TGTGCCAGCGATCGACAGGGTGACTATGGCTACACCTTC. It codes for CASDRQGDYGYTF.

The chain combines TRBV7-8 with TRBJ2-1; TRBD2 matches at 13 bases. Germline CDR1 and CDR2: SGHVS and FQNEAQ. J lost 2 bases, V lost 4 bases, and 2 bases had no gene match. The CDR3 covers 16 residues. CDR3 DNA: TGTGCCAGCAGCTCGGGACTAGCGGGACCCTACAATGAGCAGTTCTTC. Translation: CASSSGLAGPYNEQFF. The full variable domain, rest sourced from reference TRBV7-8 and TRBJ2-1, is GAGVSQSPRYKVAKRGQDVALRCDPISGHVSLFWYQQALGQGPEFLTYFQNEAQLDKSGLPSDRFFAERPEGSVSTLKIQRTQQEDSAVYLCASSSGLAGPYNEQFFGPGTRLTVL.

The rearrangement uses TRBV5-1 and TRBJ2-1, with 7 bases that match TRBD2. CDR3 length: 14 amino acids. V trimming: 0 bases; J trimming: 9 bases; junction bases outside the gene matches: 6. Germline lookup yields CDR1 SGHRS and CDR2 YFSETQ. CDR3 residues: CASSLEGSGPEQFF. CDR3 bases: TGCGCCAGCAGCTTGGAAGGTAGCGGGCCTGAGCAGTTCTTC.

This clone was recorded once. The chain recombines TRBV7-8 with TRBJ2-7, with TRBD2 matching 8 bases. The CDR3 is 13 amino acids. V shed 5 bases and J 6 bases; nucleotides not matched to a gene: 6. Germline V lookup: CDR1 SGHVS, CDR2 FQNEAQ. The CDR3 DNA reads TGTGCCAGCAGCGCGGGGGGCGGAGGCGAGCAGTACTTC. This encodes CASSAGGGGEQYF.